Listed below are T cell receptor beta chains from one sample, sequenced in a study of T cell responses to AZD1222 COVID-19 vaccine. Generated by immunoSEQ multiplex PCR, the TCRdb table keeps only in-frame clones and is missing some. The sample has 80,000 or so clones; 87% are singletons. The sequences come from peripheral blood, collected on day 0 of AZD1222 vaccination. Receptors originate from an adult in good health. The CDR3 runs from the conserved cysteine through the conserved F or W. The order of the fields is clone size, V gene, D gene, J gene, CDR3 protein, CDR3 DNA. D genes are given only for firm matches. Not all rows give a size; the values are once, few, many and, for expanded clones, a class.

clone size: few; V gene: TRBV13; D gene: TRBD1; J gene: TRBJ1-2; CDR3 protein: CASSLRWGDRPYGYTF; CDR3 DNA: TGTGCCAGCAGCTTAAGGTGGGGGGACAGACCCTATGGCTACACCTTC
clone size: -; V gene: TRBV7-2; D gene: TRBD2; J gene: TRBJ2-2; CDR3 protein: CASSPGGGLVGELFF; CDR3 DNA: TGTGCCAGCAGCCCCGGGGGGGGGCTTGTCGGGGAGCTGTTTTTT
clone size: -; V gene: TRBV7-3; D gene: -; J gene: TRBJ1-1; CDR3 protein: CASSLMGSKDTEAFF; CDR3 DNA: TGTGCCAGCAGCTTAATGGGGAGTAAGGACACTGAAGCTTTCTTT
clone size: -; V gene: TRBV2; D gene: TRBD1; J gene: TRBJ1-1; CDR3 protein: CARVRYRGMNTEAFF; CDR3 DNA: TGTGCCAGGGTAAGGTACAGGGGCATGAACACTGAAGCTTTCTTT
clone size: -; V gene: TRBV5-1; D gene: -; J gene: TRBJ2-5; CDR3 protein: CASSSPPYTVQETQYF; CDR3 DNA: TGCGCCAGCAGCTCCCCACCCTATACAGTCCAAGAGACCCAGTACTTC
clone size: -; V gene: TRBV7-9; D gene: TRBD1; J gene: TRBJ2-1; CDR3 protein: CASSPRQGQYNEQFF; CDR3 DNA: TGTGCCAGCAGCCCAAGACAGGGTCAATACAATGAGCAGTTCTTC
clone size: -; V gene: TRBV9; D gene: -; J gene: TRBJ1-1; CDR3 protein: CASSISYYTEAFF; CDR3 DNA: TGTGCCAGCAGCATTTCATATTACACTGAAGCTTTCTTT
clone size: -; V gene: TRBV6-6; D gene: TRBD1; J gene: TRBJ1-1; CDR3 protein: CASKPGQGGMNTEAFF; CDR3 DNA: TGTGCCAGCAAGCCGGGACAGGGGGGCATGAACACTGAAGCTTTCTTT
clone size: -; V gene: TRBV5-1; D gene: -; J gene: TRBJ2-7; CDR3 protein: CASSPGQHYEQYF; CDR3 DNA: TGCGCCAGCAGCCCCGGACAGCACTACGAGCAGTACTTC
clone size: -; V gene: TRBV2; D gene: -; J gene: TRBJ1-1; CDR3 protein: CARTRQEMNTEAFF; CDR3 DNA: TGTGCCAGAACCAGACAGGAAATGAACACTGAAGCTTTCTTT
clone size: -; V gene: TRBV19; D gene: TRBD1; J gene: TRBJ1-6; CDR3 protein: CASSERQGYSPLHF; CDR3 DNA: TGTGCCAGTAGTGAGCGACAGGGGTATTCACCCCTCCACTTT
clone size: -; V gene: TRBV7-2; D gene: -; J gene: TRBJ2-7; CDR3 protein: CASSLETGTYEQYF; CDR3 DNA: TGTGCCAGCAGCTTAGAAACCGGGACTTACGAGCAGTACTTC
clone size: -; V gene: TRBV18; D gene: TRBD1; J gene: TRBJ2-1; CDR3 protein: CASSLQRDRVSGEQFF; CDR3 DNA: TGTGCCAGCTCACTCCAACGGGACAGGGTATCCGGGGAGCAGTTCTTC
clone size: -; V gene: TRBV19; D gene: TRBD1; J gene: TRBJ1-2; CDR3 protein: CASRDRDRGYGYTF; CDR3 DNA: TGTGCCAGTAGGGACCGGGACAGGGGCTATGGCTACACCTTC
clone size: -; V gene: TRBV7-6; D gene: TRBD2; J gene: TRBJ2-3; CDR3 protein: CASSLAPSGRETDTQYF; CDR3 DNA: TGTGCCAGCAGCTTAGCCCCTAGCGGGAGAGAAACAGATACGCAGTATTTT
clone size: once; V gene: TRBV11-3; D gene: -; J gene: TRBJ2-1; CDR3 protein: CASSFEKGGGPVDEQFF; CDR3 DNA: TGTGCCAGCAGCTTCGAGAAGGGGGGAGGGCCTGTAGATGAGCAGTTCTTC
clone size: few; V gene: TRBV19; D gene: TRBD1; J gene: TRBJ2-2; CDR3 protein: CASSTAARFRRDRIERWTGELFF; CDR3 DNA: TGTGCCAGTAGTACAGCAGCTAGATTTCGCCGGGACAGGATTGAAAGGTGGACCGGGGAGCTGTTTTTT
clone size: -; V gene: TRBV19; D gene: -; J gene: TRBJ1-4; CDR3 protein: CASARGGKLFF; CDR3 DNA: TGTGCCAGCGCCCGGGGTGGAAAACTGTTTTTT
clone size: once; V gene: TRBV4-3; D gene: TRBD1; J gene: TRBJ2-5; CDR3 protein: CASSRGQGYQETQYF; CDR3 DNA: TGCGCCAGCAGCCGCGGACAGGGCTACCAAGAGACCCAGTACTTC
clone size: -; V gene: TRBV19; D gene: -; J gene: TRBJ1-2; CDR3 protein: CASSIGGQGIIYGYTF; CDR3 DNA: TGTGCCAGTAGTATAGGCGGGCAGGGAATCATCTATGGCTACACCTTC
clone size: -; V gene: TRBV3-1/TRBV3-2; D gene: -; J gene: TRBJ1-6; CDR3 protein: CASSQAGEGSPLHF; CDR3 DNA: TGTGCCAGCAGCCAAGCAGGGGAAGGGTCACCCCTCCACTTT
clone size: -; V gene: TRBV2; D gene: TRBD1; J gene: TRBJ1-2; CDR3 protein: CASRLTGVVNYGYTF; CDR3 DNA: TGTGCCAGCAGGCTGACAGGGGTAGTTAACTATGGCTACACCTTC
clone size: -; V gene: TRBV27; D gene: -; J gene: TRBJ1-1; CDR3 protein: CASSFPGNTEAFF; CDR3 DNA: TGTGCCAGCAGTTTCCCAGGGAACACTGAAGCTTTCTTT
clone size: -; V gene: TRBV14; D gene: -; J gene: TRBJ2-1; CDR3 protein: CASSQVGLAIDEQFF; CDR3 DNA: TGTGCCAGCAGCCAGGTGGGGCTAGCGATCGATGAGCAGTTCTTC
clone size: -; V gene: TRBV9; D gene: -; J gene: TRBJ2-2; CDR3 protein: CASSARTARGGELFF; CDR3 DNA: TGTGCCAGCAGCGCCCGGACTGCCCGGGGCGGGGAGCTGTTTTTT
clone size: -; V gene: TRBV19; D gene: -; J gene: TRBJ1-5; CDR3 protein: CASSIPGYSNQPQHF; CDR3 DNA: TGTGCCAGTAGTATCCCAGGTTATAGCAATCAGCCCCAGCATTTT
clone size: -; V gene: TRBV27; D gene: TRBD1; J gene: TRBJ1-2; CDR3 protein: CASSFTGDDYNYGYTF; CDR3 DNA: TGTGCCAGCAGTTTTACAGGGGATGACTATAACTATGGCTACACCTTC
clone size: -; V gene: TRBV7-8; D gene: -; J gene: TRBJ1-5; CDR3 protein: CASSRNRVRQPQHF; CDR3 DNA: TGTGCCAGCAGCCGTAACAGGGTTAGGCAGCCCCAGCATTTT
clone size: -; V gene: TRBV19; D gene: TRBD1; J gene: TRBJ1-1; CDR3 protein: CASSISRDRARAFF; CDR3 DNA: TGTGCCAGTAGTATCTCCCGGGACAGGGCCCGAGCTTTCTTT
clone size: -; V gene: TRBV4-2; D gene: TRBD1; J gene: TRBJ1-1; CDR3 protein: CASSQSGTGGTEAFF; CDR3 DNA: TGTGCCAGCAGCCAGTCCGGGACAGGGGGGACTGAAGCTTTCTTT
clone size: -; V gene: TRBV25-1; D gene: -; J gene: TRBJ1-1; CDR3 protein: CASSEYTVGGNTEAFF; CDR3 DNA: TGTGCCAGCAGTGAATATACGGTCGGAGGGAACACTGAAGCTTTCTTT
clone size: -; V gene: TRBV4-1; D gene: -; J gene: TRBJ2-5; CDR3 protein: CASSQEGNFGETQYF; CDR3 DNA: TGCGCCAGCAGCCAAGAGGGGAACTTTGGGGAGACCCAGTACTTC
clone size: few; V gene: TRBV7-3; D gene: TRBD1; J gene: TRBJ2-7; CDR3 protein: CASSLEGEGAREQYF; CDR3 DNA: TGTGCCAGCAGCTTAGAGGGAGAGGGGGCGCGGGAGCAGTACTTC
clone size: -; V gene: TRBV19; D gene: TRBD1; J gene: TRBJ1-1; CDR3 protein: CASSPQGGGAFF; CDR3 DNA: TGTGCCAGTAGTCCCCAGGGGGGGGGCGCTTTCTTT
clone size: -; V gene: TRBV5-5; D gene: -; J gene: TRBJ1-3; CDR3 protein: CASSLGSGNTIYF; CDR3 DNA: TGTGCCAGCAGCTTGGGCTCTGGAAACACCATATATTTT
clone size: -; V gene: TRBV5-1; D gene: -; J gene: TRBJ1-1; CDR3 protein: CASSLTGEMNTEAFF; CDR3 DNA: TGCGCCAGCAGCTTAACCGGGGAAATGAACACTGAAGCTTTCTTT
clone size: -; V gene: TRBV7-2; D gene: TRBD1; J gene: TRBJ1-2; CDR3 protein: CASSTRQGGGYTF; CDR3 DNA: TGTGCCAGCAGCACCCGACAGGGCGGAGGCTACACCTTC
clone size: -; V gene: TRBV5-4; D gene: -; J gene: TRBJ2-7; CDR3 protein: CASSLSGTSYEQYF; CDR3 DNA: TGTGCCAGCAGCTTGTCAGGGACCTCCTACGAGCAGTACTTC
clone size: once; V gene: TRBV7-2; D gene: TRBD2; J gene: TRBJ2-7; CDR3 protein: CASSYDLAGAIYEQYF; CDR3 DNA: TGTGCCAGCAGCTACGACTTAGCGGGAGCTATCTACGAGCAGTACTTC
clone size: -; V gene: TRBV6-5; D gene: -; J gene: TRBJ1-1; CDR3 protein: CASSYMRATEAFF; CDR3 DNA: TGTGCCAGCAGTTACATGAGGGCCACTGAAGCTTTCTTT
clone size: -; V gene: TRBV5-1; D gene: TRBD1; J gene: TRBJ1-1; CDR3 protein: CASSPGQGNTEAFF; CDR3 DNA: TGCGCCAGCAGCCCCGGACAGGGGAACACTGAAGCTTTCTTT
clone size: -; V gene: TRBV2; D gene: -; J gene: TRBJ2-3; CDR3 protein: CASSSGPDTQYF; CDR3 DNA: TGTGCCAGCAGTAGTGGTCCAGATACGCAGTATTTT
clone size: -; V gene: TRBV6-4; D gene: TRBD2; J gene: TRBJ2-1; CDR3 protein: CASSEGATSGSVGNEQFF; CDR3 DNA: TGTGCCAGCAGTGAGGGGGCGACTAGCGGGAGTGTGGGGAATGAGCAGTTCTTC
clone size: -; V gene: TRBV7-2; D gene: -; J gene: TRBJ2-3; CDR3 protein: CASSLEGGTQYF; CDR3 DNA: TGTGCCAGCAGCTTAGAGGGTGGTACGCAGTATTTT
clone size: -; V gene: TRBV3-1/TRBV3-2; D gene: -; J gene: TRBJ2-7; CDR3 protein: CASSQNMGEQYF; CDR3 DNA: TGTGCCAGCAGCCAGAACATGGGGGAGCAGTACTTC